This is a list of T cell receptor beta chains from one sample in a study of cytomegalovirus exposure and HLA in healthy donors. Clones were read by immunoSEQ multiplex PCR, and TCRdb kept only the in-frame ones, dropping some. This table holds roughly 130,000 clones, about 80% found once. The material sequenced was PBMCs. The receptors here all came from a man aged 35-49 years in good health and CMV-seronegative. Each CDR3 is given with its conserved first and last residue. A D gene is named only where the DNA matches it firmly. Clone size is not always given. Where it is, it says once, few, many or a class for expanded clones.

>NA|TRBJ2-7|TRBV7-8|TRBD1
CASSSRTGASYEQYF
TGTGCCAGCAGCTCTCGGACAGGGGCCTCCTACGAGCAGTACTTC
>NA|TRBJ2-3|TRBV6-5|NA
CASSQADTQYF
TGTGCCAGCAGTCAGGCGGATACGCAGTATTTT
>few|TRBJ1-2|TRBV28|NA
CASSLQGIPGYTF
TGTGCCAGCAGTTTACAGGGAATCCCAGGCTACACCTTC
>NA|TRBJ1-5|TRBV10-3|NA
CAISGGRSGQPQHF
TGTGCCATCAGCGGGGGGCGTTCAGGTCAGCCCCAGCATTTT
>NA|TRBJ2-5|TRBV7-7|TRBD1
CASSLTGQGAGETQYF
TGTGCCAGCAGCTTAACAGGACAGGGGGCCGGGGAGACCCAGTACTTC
>NA|TRBJ1-3|TRBV6-1|NA
CASSEGGGTGNTIYF
TGTGCCAGCAGTGAAGGGGGAGGGACTGGAAACACCATATATTTT
>NA|TRBJ2-1|TRBV27|TRBD2
CASSREGLGSSYNEQFF
TGTGCCAGCTCCAGGGAGGGATTGGGGAGCTCCTACAATGAGCAGTTCTTC
>once|TRBJ2-3|TRBV12-5|TRBD2
CASGLYSGKGTDTQYF
TGTGCTAGTGGTTTATATAGCGGGAAGGGGACAGATACGCAGTATTTT
>NA|TRBJ2-5|TRBV9|TRBD2
CASSQLTSGRQETQYF
TGTGCCAGCAGCCAACTGACTAGCGGAAGGCAAGAGACCCAGTACTTC
>NA|TRBJ1-3|TRBV5-4|NA
CASSLAPTGTGNTIYF
TGTGCCAGCAGCTTGGCCCCTACAGGGACTGGAAACACCATATATTTT
>once|TRBJ2-3|TRBV30|TRBD2
CAWSVGTSGVTTDTQYF
TGTGCCTGGAGTGTAGGGACTAGCGGGGTTACCACAGATACGCAGTATTTT